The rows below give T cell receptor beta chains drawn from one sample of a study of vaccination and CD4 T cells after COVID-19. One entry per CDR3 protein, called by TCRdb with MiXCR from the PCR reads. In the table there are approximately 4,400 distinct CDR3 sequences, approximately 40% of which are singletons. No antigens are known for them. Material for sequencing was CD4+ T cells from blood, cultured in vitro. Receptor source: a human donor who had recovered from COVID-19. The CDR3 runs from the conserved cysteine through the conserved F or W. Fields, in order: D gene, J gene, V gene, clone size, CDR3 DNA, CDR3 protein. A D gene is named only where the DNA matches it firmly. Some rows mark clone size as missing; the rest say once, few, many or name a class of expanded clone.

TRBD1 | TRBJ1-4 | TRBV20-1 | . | TGCAGTGTATCCGGGACAGATGAAAAACTGTTTTTT | CSVSGTDEKLFF
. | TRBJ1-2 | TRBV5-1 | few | TGCGCCAGCAGCTTGTCAGGGATTGGTGGCTACACCTTC | CASSLSGIGGYTF
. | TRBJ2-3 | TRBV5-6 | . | TGTGCCAGCAGCTTGGTAGGGTCACGCGGAGATACGCAGTATTTT | CASSLVGSRGDTQYF
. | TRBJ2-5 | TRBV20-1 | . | TGCAGTGCCCCTCGGACCCTGGGAGAGACCCAGTACTTC | CSAPRTLGETQYF
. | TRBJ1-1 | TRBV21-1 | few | TGTGCCAGCAGCAAATTAGCCACTGAAGCTTTCTTT | CASSKLATEAFF
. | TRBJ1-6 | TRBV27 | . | TGTGCCAGCAGTCCCTCCAGGACAATTTTTGATTCACCCCTCCACTTT | CASSPSRTIFDSPLHF
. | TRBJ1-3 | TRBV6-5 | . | TGTGCCAGCAGTTACTACGGGGGCGGCGGGGACACCATATATTTT | CASSYYGGGGDTIYF
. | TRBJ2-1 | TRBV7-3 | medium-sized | TGTGCCAGCAGCTCAAATTCCTACAATGAGCAGTTCTTC | CASSSNSYNEQFF
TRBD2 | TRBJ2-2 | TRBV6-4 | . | TGTGAGAACATTGGCGGGAGGGGGACCGGGGAGCTGTTTTTT | CENIGGRGTGELFF
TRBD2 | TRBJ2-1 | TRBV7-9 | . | TGTGCCAGCAGCTTATCCGGGACTAGCGTATACAATGAGCAGTTCTTC | CASSLSGTSVYNEQFF
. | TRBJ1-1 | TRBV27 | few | TGTGCCAGCAGTTTACTGAGTACCGGGGACACTGAAGCTTTCTTT | CASSLLSTGDTEAFF
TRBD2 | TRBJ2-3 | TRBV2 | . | TGTGCCAGCAGGACTCCCTTTAGCGGGGGAGCAGATACGCAGTATTTT | CASRTPFSGGADTQYF
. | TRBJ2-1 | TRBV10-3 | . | TGTGCCATCAGTGGGCGGCAGGACTACAATGAGCAGTTCTTC | CAISGRQDYNEQFF
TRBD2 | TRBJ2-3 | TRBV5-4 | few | TGTGCCAGCCCCGGAGTAGCGGGAGAAGTGATCACAGATACGCAGTATTTT | CASPGVAGEVITDTQYF